This T cell receptor (beta chain) comes out of a study of memory CD4+ T cells and cytomegalovirus serostatus. Regarding the study as a whole: CMV serostatus prediction reached median AUC 0.95, or 0.91 with US-trained model.

Concerning this clone: Its antigen is currently unknown.

Measured with immunoSEQ multiplex PCR; TCRdb has only the in-frame clones, and not every one. The table shows 30,000 to 40,000 clones, with less than 80% occurring only once. The germline CDR1 and CDR2 sequences are SEHNR and FQNEAQ (reference sequence). The CDR3 spans 17 residues. The ends lost 4 bases at V and 1 base at J; junction bases unmatched: 5. Single viable CD3+CD4+CD8-CD45RO+ cells were sorted as the memory CD4+ T cells. Donors' CMV status reflects serum IgG against pp150, pp28, p38, p52. The receptor comes from an adult in good health and CMV-seropositive. The V and J genes are TRBV7-9 and TRBJ2-1, with TRBD2 identical over 12 bases. The specimen sequenced was memory CD4+ T cells from blood. Here the CDR3 DNA reads TGTGCCAGCAGCTCGACTAGCGGGAGAGCTTCCTACAATGAGCAGTTCTTC. It codes for CASSSTSGRASYNEQFF.